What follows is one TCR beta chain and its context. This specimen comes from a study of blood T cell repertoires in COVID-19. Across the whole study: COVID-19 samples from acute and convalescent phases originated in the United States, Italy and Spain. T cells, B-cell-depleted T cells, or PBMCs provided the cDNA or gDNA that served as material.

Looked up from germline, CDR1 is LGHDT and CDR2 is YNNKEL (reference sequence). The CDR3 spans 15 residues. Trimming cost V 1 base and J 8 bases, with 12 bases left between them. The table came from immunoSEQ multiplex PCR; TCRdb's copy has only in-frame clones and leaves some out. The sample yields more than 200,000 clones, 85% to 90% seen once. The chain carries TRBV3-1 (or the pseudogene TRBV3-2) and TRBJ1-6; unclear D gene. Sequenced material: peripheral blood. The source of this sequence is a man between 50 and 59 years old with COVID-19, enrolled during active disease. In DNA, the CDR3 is TGTGCCAGCAGCCAAGCCCCGGGTTTGGATTCACCCCTCCACTTT. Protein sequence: CASSQAPGLDSPLHF.